What follows is one T cell receptor (beta chain) and its context. The CDR3 sequence is 14 residues long. The germline CDR1 and CDR2 sequences are SGHRS and YFSETQ. The V segment lost 4 bases and the J segment 2 bases; nucleotides outside the gene matches: 4. The entry originates in a study of blood T cell repertoires in COVID-19. Study-level background: The United States, Italy and Spain provided the acute and convalescent COVID-19 samples. PBMCs, B-cell-depleted T cells, or T cells were the source of the cDNA or gDNA that made up the material.

Original handling: Cell counts per sample came from amplifying reference gene primers. Data came from immunoSEQ multiplex PCR; TCRdb stores just in-frame clones and leaves some out. V and J calls and clone size are as listed in that table; D and trimming were resolved from the DNA. The sample lists 120,000 or so clones, 88% occurring once. This clonotype originated in a human donor in a cohort sampled during active COVID-19. The chain recombines TRBV5-1 with TRBJ2-7, with 9 bases that match TRBD1. The material sequenced was peripheral blood. The CDR3 reads CASSDNRGPYEQYF. In DNA form, the CDR3 reads TGCGCCAGCAGCGACAACAGGGGGCCCTACGAGCAGTACTTC. Full variable domain (rest looked up from reference TRBV5-1 and TRBJ2-7): KAGVTQTPRYLIKTRGQQVTLSCSPISGHRSVSWYQQTPGQGLQFLFEYFSETQRNKGNFPGRFSGRQFSNSRSEMNVSTLELGDSALYLCASSDNRGPYEQYFGPGTRLTVT.